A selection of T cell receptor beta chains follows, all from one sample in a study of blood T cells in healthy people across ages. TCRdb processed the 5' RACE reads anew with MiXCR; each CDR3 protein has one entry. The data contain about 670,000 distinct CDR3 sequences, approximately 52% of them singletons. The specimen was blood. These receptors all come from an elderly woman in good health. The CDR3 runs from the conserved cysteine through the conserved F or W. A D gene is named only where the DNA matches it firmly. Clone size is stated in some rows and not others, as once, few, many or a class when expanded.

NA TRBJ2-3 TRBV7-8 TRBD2 TGTGCCAGCAGCTTCGCTAGCGGGGGGGCCGTCTATCCAGATACGCAGTATTTT CASSFASGGAVYPDTQYF
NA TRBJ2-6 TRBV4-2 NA TGTGCCAGCAGCCAAGATCTACAGGGCGAAGGGGCCAACGTCCTGACTTTC CASSQDLQGEGANVLTF
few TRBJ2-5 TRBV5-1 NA TGCGCCAGCAGTCGCCGGGCGGGGACAAATCTAAGGGATGAGCAGTACTTC CASSRRAGTNLRDEQYF
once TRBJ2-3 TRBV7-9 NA TGTGCCAGCACCCTTGGACTCGCGGCTAGCACAGATACGCAGTATTTT CASTLGLAASTDTQYF
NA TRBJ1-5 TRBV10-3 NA TGTGCCATCAGTTCGGACGGTAGCAATCAGCCCCAGCATTTT CAISSDGSNQPQHF
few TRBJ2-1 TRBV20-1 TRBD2 TGCAGTGCTAGAGATCGCACTAGCGATAATGATCGTAATGAGCAGTTCTTC CSARDRTSDNDRNEQFF
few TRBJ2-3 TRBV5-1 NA TGCGCCAGCAGCTTGGCTGGACAACGGGCAGATACGCAGTATTTT CASSLAGQRADTQYF
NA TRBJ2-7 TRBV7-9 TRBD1 TGTGCCAGTGGATCTGGGACAGCAGCCTACGAGCAGTACTTC CASGSGTAAYEQYF
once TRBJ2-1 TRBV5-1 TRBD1 TGCGCCAGCAGTCTTTGGACAGGGGGTTGGAATGAGCAGTTCTTC CASSLWTGGWNEQFF
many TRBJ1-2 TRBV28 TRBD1 TGTGCCAGCAAGCAGGGGGTTTATGGCTACACCTTC CASKQGVYGYTF
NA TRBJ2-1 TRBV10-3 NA TGTGCCATCAGTGATGGGGACAATGAGCAGTTCTTC CAISDGDNEQFF
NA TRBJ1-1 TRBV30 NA TGTGCCTGGAGTGTCATCATGAACACTGAAGCTTTCTTT CAWSVIMNTEAFF
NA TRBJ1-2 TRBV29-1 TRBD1 TGCAGCGTTCACGGACAGGGTCACGGCTACACCTTC CSVHGQGHGYTF
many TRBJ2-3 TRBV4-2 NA TGTGCCAGCAGCCAAAACCCCGAGGGACTTCCAGATACGCAGTATTTT CASSQNPEGLPDTQYF
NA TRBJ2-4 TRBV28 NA TGTGCCAGTTTCGTTGTCTCCTACGGGCAGTACTTC CASFVVSYGQYF
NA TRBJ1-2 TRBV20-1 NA TGCAGTGCCATGCCGGGTCCTACTAACTATGGCTACACCTTC CSAMPGPTNYGYTF
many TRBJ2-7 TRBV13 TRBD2 TGTGCCTCTGGACTAGCGGGAGTATACGAGCAGTACTTC CASGLAGVYEQYF
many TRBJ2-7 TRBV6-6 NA TGTGCCAGCAGCACCTCTAGATTCTACCTTTACGAGCAGTACTTC CASSTSRFYLYEQYF
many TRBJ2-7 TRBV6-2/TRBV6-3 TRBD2 TGTGCCAGCACTCCAACTAGCGGAAGCTCCTACGAGCAGTACTTC CASTPTSGSSYEQYF
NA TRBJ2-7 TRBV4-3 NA TGCGCCAGCAGCCAAGGAACGGGGATCTCCTACGAGCAGTACTTC CASSQGTGISYEQYF
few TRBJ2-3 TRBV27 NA TGTGCCAGCACTCTGAATTTCGGAGGTACGCAGTATTTT CASTLNFGGTQYF
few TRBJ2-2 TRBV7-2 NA TGTGCCAGCAGCTTAGAAGCGACGGACACCGGGGAGCTGTTTTTT CASSLEATDTGELFF
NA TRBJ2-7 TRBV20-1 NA TGCAGTGCTAGTTACTCGGGCTACTACTACGAGCAGTACTTC CSASYSGYYYEQYF
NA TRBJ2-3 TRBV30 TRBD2 TGTGCCCGGACTAGCGGGCACACAGATACGCAGTATTTT CARTSGHTDTQYF
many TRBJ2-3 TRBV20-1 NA TGCAGTGCTAGGTTCAGGGATACGCAGTATTTT CSARFRDTQYF
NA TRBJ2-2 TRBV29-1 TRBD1 TGCAGCGTGGCCTTGAACAGGGGGCACACCGGGGAGCTGTTTTTT CSVALNRGHTGELFF
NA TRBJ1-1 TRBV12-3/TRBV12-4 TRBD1 TGTGCCAGCAGCCAGGGGGCCTGGGACACTGAAGCTTTCTTT CASSQGAWDTEAFF
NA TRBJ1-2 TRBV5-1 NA TGCGCCAGCAGCGTCCAGGGATACGACTACACCTTC CASSVQGYDYTF
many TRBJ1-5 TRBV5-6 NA TGTGCCAGCAGCTTCCGGGACGTCGATCAGCCCCAGCATTTT CASSFRDVDQPQHF
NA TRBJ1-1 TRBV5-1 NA TGCGCCAGCAGGCCCGGGACGAACACTGAAGCTTTCTTT CASRPGTNTEAFF
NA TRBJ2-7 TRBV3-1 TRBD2 TGTGCCAGCAGCCAAGGGCCGGGACTACGGGAGCAGTACTTC CASSQGPGLREQYF
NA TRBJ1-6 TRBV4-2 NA TGTGCCAGCAGCCAAGATGTAACAGTAAATTCACCCCTCCACTTT CASSQDVTVNSPLHF
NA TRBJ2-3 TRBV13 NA TGTGCCAGCAGCTTAGAGTTCGATACGCAGTATTTT CASSLEFDTQYF
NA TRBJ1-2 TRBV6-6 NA TGTGCCAGCAGTTACTCAGCAGGGCAGGGCTATGGCTACACCTTC CASSYSAGQGYGYTF
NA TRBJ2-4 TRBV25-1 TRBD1 TGTGCCAGCAGTGGCACCGGGACAGGGGAGAGTGAGCAGTACTTC CASSGTGTGESEQYF
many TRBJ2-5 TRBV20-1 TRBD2 TGCAGCCCTAGCGGACAAGAGACCCAGTACTTC CSPSGQETQYF
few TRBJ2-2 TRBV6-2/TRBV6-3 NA TGTGCCAGCAGTAGCCTTCTAGCGTCGTTCACCGGGGAGCTGTTTTTT CASSSLLASFTGELFF
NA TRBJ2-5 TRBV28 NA TGTGCCAGCATTACCGGACTGGAAGAGACCCAGTACTTC CASITGLEETQYF
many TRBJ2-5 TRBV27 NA TGTGCCAGCAGTTCCTTCGGGGAGACCCAGTACTTC CASSSFGETQYF
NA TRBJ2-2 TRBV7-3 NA TGTGCCAGCAGCCTACGATACGGGCCGACAAACACCGGGGAGCTGTTTTTT CASSLRYGPTNTGELFF
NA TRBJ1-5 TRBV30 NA TGTGCCTGGAGTCGTCAGGGGCAGCCCCAGCATTTT CAWSRQGQPQHF
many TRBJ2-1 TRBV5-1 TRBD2 TGCGCCAGCAGCTTGGGGACTAGCGGGACTACCTACAATGAGCAGTTCTTC CASSLGTSGTTYNEQFF
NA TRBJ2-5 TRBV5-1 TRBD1 TGCGCCAGCAGCTACTTCACAGGGGCCGTAATCCAAGAGACCCAGTACTTC CASSYFTGAVIQETQYF
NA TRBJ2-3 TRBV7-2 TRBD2 TGTGCCAGCAGCATGGGACTAGCGTCGGATACGCAGTATTTT CASSMGLASDTQYF
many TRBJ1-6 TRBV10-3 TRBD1 TGTGCCATCAGGGGGACAGGGACGGGATCACCCCTCCACTTT CAIRGTGTGSPLHF
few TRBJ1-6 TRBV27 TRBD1 TGTGCCAGCAGTCTCTCGACAGGGACCTATAATTCACCCCTCCACTTT CASSLSTGTYNSPLHF
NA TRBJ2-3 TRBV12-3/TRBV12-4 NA TGTGCCAGCAGTATGGGACTTACGGGGCAGTATTTT CASSMGLTGQYF
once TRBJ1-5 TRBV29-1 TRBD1 TGCAGCGTCGGACAGGGCGGAGAGCCCCAGCATTTT CSVGQGGEPQHF
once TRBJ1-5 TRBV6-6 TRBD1 TGTGCCAGCAGTACCAGGGGGGGAAGCAATCAGCCCCAGCATTTT CASSTRGGSNQPQHF
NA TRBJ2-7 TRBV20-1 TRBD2 TGCAGTGCTGGACTAGCGGCTTACAATGAGCAGTACTTC CSAGLAAYNEQYF
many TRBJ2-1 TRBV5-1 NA TGCGCCAGCAGCTTGATGGGTGGCAGCTCCTACAATGAGCAGTTCTTC CASSLMGGSSYNEQFF
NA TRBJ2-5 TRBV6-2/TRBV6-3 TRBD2 TGTGCCAGCAGTTACAGAGCGGGAGTGGAGACCCAGTACTTC CASSYRAGVETQYF
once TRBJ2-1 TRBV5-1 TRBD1 TGCGCCAGCAGCGGACAGGGTGTCGATGAGCAGTTCTTC CASSGQGVDEQFF
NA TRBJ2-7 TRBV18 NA TGTGCCAGCTTCCCGAAGCAGGACAGTCGTTTTGGCGAGCAGTACTTC CASFPKQDSRFGEQYF